The present entry profiles one TCR beta chain with its context. This sample was taken from a study of shared clonotypes between healthy human individuals. Some clones are missing from TCRdb's copy, which holds only in-frame ones; the method was immunoSEQ multiplex PCR. In the table there are over a million clones, roughly 97% of which are singletons. The sample consisted of naive CD4+ T cells sorted from blood. Regarding subset: CD45RA+ positively selected. This receptor was taken from a man under 40 in good health.

CDR3 coding DNA: TGTGCCAGCAGCGGCGGGACTCCGATTACGCAGTATTTT. It translates to CASSGGTPITQYF. The gene calls are TRBV5-5 and TRBJ2-3, with D possibly being TRBD2 (6 bases). Germline V CDR1 and CDR2: SGHKS, YYEKEE (reference sequence). The CDR3 is 13 residues long. With 4 bases removed from V and 8 bases from J, the gap between germline ends came to 14 bases.